The 22 T cell receptor beta chains below come from one sample, sequenced in a study of beta chain features in type 1 diabetes. The isolated RNA, all of it, was reverse transcribed, so expressed TCRB transcripts were what got sequenced. Here immunoSEQ multiplex PCR was the method, and the copy in TCRdb shows in-frame clones only, minus some. The table records about 290,000 clones, roughly 8% of them present only once. Sequenced input: central memory CD4+ T cells from blood. Every receptor here comes from a woman aged 18-29 years in good health.

The rearrangement uses TRBV10-3 and TRBJ1-2; D unclear. CDR1 is ENHRY, CDR2 SYGVKD, per germline. Trimming removed 4 bases from V and 2 bases from J, with 17 bases in between. CDR3 length equals 16 residues. CDR3 in DNA: TGTGCCATCAGTGCAAATCTGGGTACGGGGAACTATGGCTACACCTTC. Its protein is CAISANLGTGNYGYTF.

This clone was detected a few times. The chain is built from TRBV29-1 and TRBJ1-1; D may be TRBD1 (6 bases). CDR1 and CDR2 (germline): SQVTM, ANQGSEA. The CDR3 runs to 12 residues. V lost 6 bases to trimming and J lost 4 bases, with 12 bases between them. The CDR3 DNA sequence: TGCAGCGTGGGAGGGGGAGCCACTGAAGCTTTCTTT. This codes for CSVGGGATEAFF.

The rearrangement joins TRBV19 to TRBJ2-2, with TRBD1 identical over 7 bases. Germline assignment: CDR1 LNHDA and CDR2 SQIVND (reference sequence). V lost 8 bases to trimming and J lost 2 bases; unmatched junction nucleotides: 5. This CDR3 is built from 14 residues. CDR3 region: CASVGTVNTGELFF. As DNA, the CDR3 is TGTGCCAGTGTCGGGACAGTCAACACCGGGGAGCTGTTTTTT. The entire variable domain, with the rest obtained from reference TRBV19 and TRBJ2-2, is as follows: DGGITQSPKYLFRKEGQNVTLSCEQNLNHDAMYWYRQDPGQGLRLIYYSQIVNDFQKGDIAEGYSVSREKKESFPLTVTSAQKNPTAFYLCASVGTVNTGELFFGEGSRLTVL.

In this sample, this clone turned up a few times. The gene calls are TRBV11-1 and TRBJ1-6; possibly TRBD1 for D (5 bases). The CDR3 is 14 residues long. Germline V CDR1 and CDR2: SGHAT, FQDESV (reference sequence). The V gene lost 0 bases and the J gene lost 10 bases, with 10 bases spanning the gap. The DNA of the CDR3 is TGTGCCAGCAGCTTAGCGGCAGGGCGGTCACCCCTCCACTTT. Translation gives CASSLAAGRSPLHF.

This clone was detected many times. The V gene is TRBV14, the J gene TRBJ2-6; TRBD2 agrees at 7 bases. Germline V gives CDR1 SGHDN, CDR2 FVKESK. The CDR3 totals 17 residues. The ends lost 5 bases at V and 2 bases at J; junction bases unmatched: 9. CDR3 protein: CASSGAGPTAGANVLTF. For the CDR3, the DNA is TGTGCCAGCAGCGGAGCGGGGCCTACAGCTGGGGCCAACGTCCTGACTTTC.

In its sample, this clone was seen once. The CDR3 protein is CASSSQTSGPLSYNEQFF. The DNA for the CDR3 is TGCGCCAGCAGCTCCCAGACTAGCGGGCCCCTTTCCTACAATGAGCAGTTCTTC. The V call is TRBV5-1, the J call TRBJ2-1, with 10 bases fitting TRBD2. V was clipped by 3 bases and J by 1 base; unmatched bases: 10. The CDR3 has 18 amino acids. CDR1 and CDR2 (germline): SGHRS, YFSETQ.

V gene TRBV5-1 combines with J gene TRBJ1-1; possible D gene TRBD1, 6 bases. From germline, CDR1 is SGHRS and CDR2 YFSETQ. The CDR3 is made up of 11 amino acids. Trimming stripped 5 bases from V and 6 bases from J, with 8 bases between. The CDR3 loop reads CASRQGPEAFF. The CDR3, as DNA: TGCGCCAGCAGACAGGGCCCTGAAGCTTTCTTT.

This clone was counted a few times. The rearrangement joins TRBV28 to TRBJ2-6; D remains unclear. V shed 1 base and J shed 0 bases, with 10 bases lying between them. CDR1 and CDR2 (germline): MDHEN, SYDVKM. The CDR3 sequence is 17 residues long. The CDR3 bases are TGTGCCAGCAGTTTATCCACACGGGTCTCTGGGGCCAACGTCCTGACTTTC. It codes for CASSLSTRVSGANVLTF.

The sample holds a few counts of this clone. It may be a read error: a sequence one base away is much more abundant. Other DNA sequences from this sample encode an identical CDR3 as well. The chain recombines TRBV18 with TRBJ1-1; D not resolved. Germline CDR1 and CDR2: KGHSH and LQKENI. The CDR3 extends over 14 amino acids. With 2 bases removed from V and 1 base from J, the gap between germline ends came to 8 bases. The CDR3 sequence: CASSPAARNTEAFF. CDR3 sequence (DNA): TGTGCCAGCTCACCAGCAGCCAGGAACACTGAAGCTTTCTTT.

The chain combines TRBV5-1 with TRBJ1-2; unclear D gene. Trimming shortened V by 0 bases and J by 2 bases, and 8 bases separated the two germline ends. This CDR3 is 14 amino acids long. Germline V gives CDR1 SGHRS, CDR2 YFSETQ. This CDR3 reads CASSLDGLNYGYTF. In DNA form, the CDR3 reads TGCGCCAGCAGCTTGGACGGCTTAAACTATGGCTACACCTTC.

This clone appeared a few times. The CDR3 reads CASSEILQGRTGELFF. CDR3 sequence (DNA): TGTGCCAGCAGCGAAATATTGCAGGGGAGGACCGGGGAGCTGTTTTTT. The chain couples TRBV7-9 to TRBJ2-2, with D perhaps assigned TRBD1 or TRBD2 (6 bases each). Germline loops: CDR1 SEHNR, CDR2 FQNEAQ (reference sequence). V lost 5 bases and J 5 bases, leaving 18 bases between the germline ends. The CDR3 runs 16 residues.

The table lists this clone with a few counts. The rearrangement links TRBV7-3 to TRBJ2-6; the match to TRBD1 covers 8 bases. CDR3 size: 15 residues. J gave up 2 bases and V 5 bases, and 2 bases lay outside the gene matches. Germline V gene data show CDR1 as SGHTA and CDR2 as FQGTGA. The CDR3 DNA reads as TGTGCCAGCAGCCCAGGGGGCGCTGGGGCCAACGTCCTGACTTTC. Its translation is CASSPGGAGANVLTF.

The chain couples TRBV7-2 to TRBJ2-3; 7 nucleotides line up with TRBD1. There are 14 residues in the CDR3. CDR1 and CDR2 (germline): SGHTA, FQGNSA. The ends lost 4 bases at V and 5 bases at J; junction bases unmatched: 6. This CDR3 reads CASSSTGMGDTQYF. CDR3 coding DNA: TGTGCCAGCAGCTCGACAGGGATGGGAGATACGCAGTATTTT.

This clone was seen only a few times. This chain joins TRBV21-1 and TRBJ1-2; the D call in the table, TRBD1, was not verified against the DNA. TRBV21-1 is annotated as a pseudogene. The CDR3 has 17 residues. The CDR3 bases are TGTGCCAGCAGCAAAGCGGACAGGGCGATTAAGGACTATGGCTACACCTTC. This sequence encodes CASSKADRAIKDYGYTF.

This clone was seen more than once but under ten times. The V gene is TRBV5-6, the J gene TRBJ2-5, with 9 bases matching TRBD1. The CDR3 extends over 13 amino acids. Germline lookup yields CDR1 SGHDT and CDR2 YYEEEE. The ends lost 5 bases at V and 5 bases at J; junction bases unmatched: 4. The CDR3, as DNA: TGTGCCAGCAGGGGGACAGGGCGGGAGACCCAGTACTTC. This encodes CASRGTGRETQYF.

The rearrangement joins TRBV6-1 to TRBJ2-1, with D possibly called TRBD1 or TRBD2 (6 bases each). The length of the CDR3 is 14 residues. Germline V lookup: CDR1 MNHNS, CDR2 SASEGT. V was shortened by 7 bases and J by 4 bases, with 14 bases between the two germline ends. The DNA of the CDR3 is TGTGCCAGCATTGAGGACAGCGGGTACAATGAGCAGTTCTTC. Its translation: CASIEDSGYNEQFF.

The gene calls are TRBV19 and TRBJ1-5; D remains unclear. The germline CDR1 and CDR2 sequences are LNHDA and SQIVND (reference sequence). The V gene lost 3 bases and the J gene lost 2 bases, with 11 bases spanning the gap. This CDR3 region has 15 residues. CDR3 in amino acids: CASSILSGGNQPQHF. The CDR3, as DNA: TGTGCCAGTAGTATCTTAAGCGGCGGCAATCAGCCCCAGCATTTT.

The CDR3 is CASSQDPGTGADTQYF. Here the CDR3 DNA reads TGCGCCAGCAGCCAAGATCCCGGGACAGGGGCTGATACGCAGTATTTT. The V gene is TRBV4-3, the J gene TRBJ2-3, with 10 bases identical to TRBD1. CDR3 length: 16 residues. V gave up 0 bases and J gave up 6 bases; unmatched junction bases: 6. CDR1 is LGHNA and CDR2 is YSLEER in the germline V gene.

The chain carries TRBV6-5 and TRBJ1-2, with 7 nucleotides matching TRBD1. CDR1 is MNHEY, CDR2 SVGAGI, per germline. This CDR3 spans 13 amino acids. V shed 8 bases, J shed 0 bases, and the junction held 3 bases outside the gene matches. CDR3 DNA: TGTGCCAGCCGGACAGGAGCTAACTATGGCTACACCTTC. It yields the protein CASRTGANYGYTF.

The gene calls are TRBV6-1 and TRBJ1-2; D might be TRBD1 (5 bases). CDR1 and CDR2 (germline): MNHNS, SASEGT. V was clipped by 1 base and J by 4 bases, with 10 bases between them. This CDR3 spans 14 amino acids. CDR3 residues: CASSEGQNFYGYTF. The DNA of the CDR3 is TGTGCCAGCAGTGAAGGACAGAATTTCTATGGCTACACCTTC.

The sample holds a few counts of this clone. The CDR3 nucleotides read TGTGCCAGCAGCTTCCTTAGCGGTACTAGCTTCGGCAATGAGCAGTTCTTC. Protein sequence: CASSFLSGTSFGNEQFF. The chain carries TRBV7-3 and TRBJ2-1, with D tentatively TRBD2 (6 bases). The germline gives CDR1 SGHTA, CDR2 FQGTGA. CDR3 length: 17 amino acids. V was pared by 3 bases and J by 6 bases, with 21 bases between.

There are a few counts of this clone. The chain joins TRBV11-2 to TRBJ2-3, with TRBD1 identical over 10 bases. Germline CDR1 SGHAT, CDR2 FQNNGV. The CDR3 covers 17 residues. Germline trimming cut 2 bases from V and 0 bases from J; bases unmatched to any gene: 5. The CDR3 DNA reads TGTGCCAGCAGCTTACTGGGACAGGGGATTAGCACAGATACGCAGTATTTT. The encoded protein is CASSLLGQGISTDTQYF. Combining the CDR3 with reference TRBV11-2 and TRBJ2-3 gives the whole variable domain EAGVAQSPRYKIIEKRQSVAFWCNPISGHATLYWYQQILGQGPKLLIQFQNNGVVDDSQLPKDRFSAERLKGVDSTLKIQPAKLEDSAVYLCASSLLGQGISTDTQYFGPGTRLTVL.